This TCR beta chain was recovered during a study of OX40 agonist ivuxolimab in advanced cancers. Across the whole study: Treatment of patients was with ivuxolimab, an agonistic anti-OX40 (CD134) antibody.

A history of autoimmune disease or systemic immunosuppression excluded patients. This table comes from immunoSEQ multiplex PCR, and its TCRdb copy is limited to in-frame clones, with some not included. The data show about 33,000 clones, 81% seen once. The source was CD4+ or CD8+ T cells sorted from blood, collected in a trial of the OX40 agonist ivuxolimab. The sequence was obtained from an adult with an advanced solid tumor such as melanoma, head and neck, liver or kidney cancer.

CDR3 bases: TGTGCCAGCAGCTTAGTCCGCTACGAGCAGTACTTC. Translating it yields CASSLVRYEQYF. The V call is TRBV11-2, the J call TRBJ2-7; D is ambiguous. The ends were cut back, 1 base at V and 3 bases at J, with 4 bases in the middle. Germline V gene sequence: CDR1 SGHAT, CDR2 FQNNGV. CDR3 length equals 12 residues.